Listed below are T cell receptor beta chains from one sample, sequenced in a study of cytomegalovirus exposure and HLA in healthy donors. Profiled with immunoSEQ multiplex PCR; TCRdb holds only in-frame clones, not every one. The repertoire holds 160,000 or so clones, with more than 65% as singletons. Sequenced: PBMCs. All receptors come from a man over 45 in good health and CMV-seropositive. CDR3s include the opening cysteine and the closing phenylalanine or tryptophan. The order of the fields is D gene, J gene, V gene, clone size, CDR3 protein, CDR3 DNA. D genes are given only for firm matches. Clone size is given for some rows only: seen once, a few or many times, or a class if the clone is expanded.

d_call: NA
j_call: TRBJ2-7
v_call: TRBV7-9
clone_size: NA
cdr3_aa: CASSRNRDYEQYF
cdr3_nt: TGTGCCAGCAGTAGGAACAGGGACTACGAGCAGTACTTC

d_call: TRBD1
j_call: TRBJ1-2
v_call: TRBV9
clone_size: NA
cdr3_aa: CASSVGDGQGYGYTF
cdr3_nt: TGTGCCAGCAGCGTAGGGGACGGACAGGGGTATGGCTACACCTTC

d_call: TRBD2
j_call: TRBJ2-3
v_call: TRBV14
clone_size: NA
cdr3_aa: CASSQDLGEGTDTQYF
cdr3_nt: TGTGCCAGCAGCCAAGATCTGGGGGAGGGAACAGATACGCAGTATTTT

d_call: NA
j_call: TRBJ1-6
v_call: TRBV6-5
clone_size: NA
cdr3_aa: CASRRSRGLISPLHF
cdr3_nt: TGTGCCAGCAGACGCTCCAGAGGCCTCATTTCACCCCTCCACTTT

d_call: NA
j_call: TRBJ2-7
v_call: TRBV19
clone_size: few
cdr3_aa: CASKKTGTDSSYEQYF
cdr3_nt: TGTGCCAGTAAAAAAACCGGGACTGATAGCTCCTACGAGCAGTACTTC

d_call: TRBD2
j_call: TRBJ2-1
v_call: TRBV7-2
clone_size: NA
cdr3_aa: CASSPLRAGDYNEQFF
cdr3_nt: TGTGCCAGCAGCCCCTTAAGAGCGGGGGACTACAATGAGCAGTTCTTC

d_call: NA
j_call: TRBJ1-1
v_call: TRBV7-2
clone_size: NA
cdr3_aa: CASSLGQLNTEAFF
cdr3_nt: TGTGCCAGCAGCTTGGGGCAGCTTAACACTGAAGCTTTCTTT

d_call: TRBD2
j_call: TRBJ2-1
v_call: TRBV4-2
clone_size: NA
cdr3_aa: CASSLRLADAYNEQFF
cdr3_nt: TGTGCCAGCAGCCTCAGACTAGCGGACGCCTACAATGAGCAGTTCTTC

d_call: NA
j_call: TRBJ1-4
v_call: TRBV7-8
clone_size: NA
cdr3_aa: CASSLGRGGLQEKLFF
cdr3_nt: TGTGCCAGCAGCTTAGGGCGGGGGGGCTTACAAGAAAAACTGTTTTTT

d_call: NA
j_call: TRBJ1-2
v_call: TRBV28
clone_size: NA
cdr3_aa: CASSLFGARTNYGYTF
cdr3_nt: TGTGCCAGCAGTTTATTTGGGGCGAGGACTAACTATGGCTACACCTTC

d_call: TRBD1
j_call: TRBJ2-5
v_call: TRBV6-5
clone_size: NA
cdr3_aa: CATRQGPETQYF
cdr3_nt: TGTGCCACTCGACAGGGCCCGGAGACCCAGTACTTC

d_call: TRBD2
j_call: TRBJ2-1
v_call: TRBV27
clone_size: NA
cdr3_aa: CASSPHSGSSYNEQFF
cdr3_nt: TGTGCCAGCAGTCCCCACAGCGGGAGCTCCTACAATGAGCAGTTCTTC

d_call: TRBD1
j_call: TRBJ2-7
v_call: TRBV28
clone_size: NA
cdr3_aa: CASSLLDRKKTYEQYF
cdr3_nt: TGTGCCAGCAGTTTACTGGACAGGAAAAAAACCTACGAGCAGTACTTC

d_call: NA
j_call: TRBJ1-6
v_call: TRBV9
clone_size: NA
cdr3_aa: CASSVVEGPTYNSPLHF
cdr3_nt: TGTGCCAGCAGCGTAGTGGAGGGCCCCACTTATAATTCACCCCTCCACTTT

d_call: NA
j_call: TRBJ1-2
v_call: TRBV29-1
clone_size: NA
cdr3_aa: CSVEFFYYGYTF
cdr3_nt: TGCAGCGTTGAATTCTTTTACTATGGCTACACCTTC

d_call: TRBD1
j_call: TRBJ1-2
v_call: TRBV7-6
clone_size: NA
cdr3_aa: CASSPQGGDYGYTF
cdr3_nt: TGTGCCAGCAGCCCCCAGGGGGGCGACTATGGCTACACCTTC

d_call: NA
j_call: TRBJ2-6
v_call: TRBV2
clone_size: NA
cdr3_aa: CASSPQSSGANVLTF
cdr3_nt: TGTGCCAGCAGCCCTCAGTCCTCTGGGGCCAACGTCCTGACTTTC

d_call: TRBD1
j_call: TRBJ2-4
v_call: TRBV7-2
clone_size: once
cdr3_aa: CASSLPQGANIQYF
cdr3_nt: TGTGCCAGCAGCTTACCCCAGGGGGCAAACATTCAGTACTTC

d_call: NA
j_call: TRBJ1-2
v_call: TRBV27
clone_size: NA
cdr3_aa: CASSLSMGAGYGYTF
cdr3_nt: TGTGCCAGCAGTTTATCTATGGGGGCGGGCTATGGCTACACCTTC

d_call: TRBD1
j_call: TRBJ1-4
v_call: TRBV18
clone_size: NA
cdr3_aa: CASSPTKGAYEKLFF
cdr3_nt: TGTGCCAGCTCACCAACCAAGGGGGCGTATGAAAAACTGTTTTTT

d_call: NA
j_call: TRBJ2-7
v_call: TRBV5-1
clone_size: NA
cdr3_aa: CASSLGGRAYEQYF
cdr3_nt: TGCGCCAGCAGCTTGGGGGGCAGAGCCTACGAGCAGTACTTC

d_call: NA
j_call: TRBJ2-7
v_call: TRBV18
clone_size: NA
cdr3_aa: CASSPQGGYEQYF
cdr3_nt: TGTGCCAGCTCACCCCAGGGCGGATACGAGCAGTACTTC

d_call: TRBD2
j_call: TRBJ2-3
v_call: TRBV6-5
clone_size: NA
cdr3_aa: CASSGGGNTDTQYF
cdr3_nt: TGTGCCAGCAGCGGCGGGGGGAACACAGATACGCAGTATTTT

d_call: NA
j_call: TRBJ2-7
v_call: TRBV7-3
clone_size: NA
cdr3_aa: CASSLHRGSSYEQYF
cdr3_nt: TGTGCCAGCAGCTTACATCGGGGGAGCTCCTACGAGCAGTACTTC

d_call: NA
j_call: TRBJ1-5
v_call: TRBV19
clone_size: NA
cdr3_aa: CASSIRSRTNQPQHF
cdr3_nt: TGTGCCAGTAGTATACGTAGCAGGACTAATCAGCCCCAGCATTTT

d_call: NA
j_call: TRBJ1-1
v_call: TRBV6-5
clone_size: NA
cdr3_aa: CASVRDGGSTEAFF
cdr3_nt: TGTGCCTCAGTTCGGGACGGGGGGAGCACTGAAGCTTTCTTT

d_call: NA
j_call: TRBJ1-3
v_call: TRBV7-8
clone_size: NA
cdr3_aa: CASSSLGGQYSGNTIYF
cdr3_nt: TGTGCCAGCAGCTCCCTAGGTGGACAGTACTCTGGAAACACCATATATTTT

d_call: NA
j_call: TRBJ1-1
v_call: TRBV11-2
clone_size: few
cdr3_aa: CASSLLGDTEAFF
cdr3_nt: TGTGCCAGCAGCTTACTTGGAGACACTGAAGCTTTCTTT

d_call: NA
j_call: TRBJ2-1
v_call: TRBV10-3
clone_size: NA
cdr3_aa: CAISESGGGAKFF
cdr3_nt: TGTGCCATCAGTGAGTCGGGAGGGGGGGCAAAGTTCTTC

d_call: NA
j_call: TRBJ1-4
v_call: TRBV5-1
clone_size: NA
cdr3_aa: CASSLDRANEKLFF
cdr3_nt: TGCGCCAGCAGCTTGGACAGGGCGAATGAAAAACTGTTTTTT

d_call: TRBD2
j_call: TRBJ2-7
v_call: TRBV5-4
clone_size: few
cdr3_aa: CASSSGTSGGYEQYF
cdr3_nt: TGTGCCAGCAGCTCGGGGACTAGCGGGGGCTACGAGCAGTACTTC

d_call: NA
j_call: TRBJ2-1
v_call: TRBV5-4
clone_size: NA
cdr3_aa: CASSLVGSSYNEQFF
cdr3_nt: TGTGCCAGCAGCTTGGTAGGGAGCTCCTACAATGAGCAGTTCTTC

d_call: TRBD2
j_call: TRBJ2-2
v_call: TRBV4-1
clone_size: few
cdr3_aa: CASSPRRGVNTGELFF
cdr3_nt: TGCGCCAGCAGCCCGCGGCGGGGGGTTAACACCGGGGAGCTGTTTTTT

d_call: NA
j_call: TRBJ1-4
v_call: TRBV11-2
clone_size: few
cdr3_aa: CASRGGPNEKLFF
cdr3_nt: TGTGCCAGCCGGGGTGGCCCTAATGAAAAACTGTTTTTT

d_call: NA
j_call: TRBJ1-4
v_call: TRBV2
clone_size: NA
cdr3_aa: CASSERYSEEKLFF
cdr3_nt: TGTGCCAGCAGTGAAAGGTATAGCGAAGAAAAACTGTTTTTT

d_call: TRBD1
j_call: TRBJ1-2
v_call: TRBV11-2
clone_size: NA
cdr3_aa: CASSSGQGLSDGYTF
cdr3_nt: TGTGCCAGCAGCTCAGGACAGGGGTTGAGCGATGGCTACACCTTC

d_call: NA
j_call: TRBJ2-2
v_call: TRBV5-6
clone_size: NA
cdr3_aa: CASSLVTSSPGELFF
cdr3_nt: TGTGCCAGCAGCTTGGTCACTAGCAGTCCCGGGGAGCTGTTTTTT

d_call: TRBD1
j_call: TRBJ2-1
v_call: TRBV29-1
clone_size: NA
cdr3_aa: CSVFGTGKGEQFF
cdr3_nt: TGCAGCGTTTTTGGGACAGGGAAGGGGGAGCAGTTCTTC

d_call: TRBD2
j_call: TRBJ2-2
v_call: TRBV19
clone_size: once
cdr3_aa: CASSISLAGYTGELFF
cdr3_nt: TGTGCCAGTAGTATATCACTAGCGGGGTACACCGGGGAGCTGTTTTTT

d_call: TRBD1
j_call: TRBJ1-5
v_call: TRBV10-2
clone_size: once
cdr3_aa: CASSGGQGVQPQHF
cdr3_nt: TGCGCCAGCAGTGGAGGACAGGGAGTTCAGCCCCAGCATTTT

d_call: NA
j_call: TRBJ1-1
v_call: TRBV6-5
clone_size: NA
cdr3_aa: CASRTAGTLNTEAFF
cdr3_nt: TGTGCCAGCAGAACTGCCGGGACACTGAACACTGAAGCTTTCTTT

d_call: NA
j_call: TRBJ2-5
v_call: TRBV14
clone_size: NA
cdr3_aa: CASSRGTAQETQYF
cdr3_nt: TGTGCCAGCAGCCGCGGGACAGCCCAAGAGACCCAGTACTTC

d_call: NA
j_call: TRBJ2-5
v_call: TRBV5-1
clone_size: NA
cdr3_aa: CASSLSGRETQYF
cdr3_nt: TGCGCCAGCAGCTTATCAGGGAGGGAGACCCAGTACTTC

d_call: NA
j_call: TRBJ2-3
v_call: TRBV29-1
clone_size: NA
cdr3_aa: CSDWGDTDTQYF
cdr3_nt: TGCAGCGACTGGGGGGACACAGATACGCAGTATTTT

d_call: TRBD1
j_call: TRBJ1-3
v_call: TRBV5-1
clone_size: few
cdr3_aa: CASSEWTGSGNTIYF
cdr3_nt: TGCGCCAGCAGCGAATGGACAGGGAGTGGAAACACCATATATTTT

d_call: NA
j_call: TRBJ1-1
v_call: TRBV6-1
clone_size: NA
cdr3_aa: CASMRMNTEAFF
cdr3_nt: TGTGCCAGCATGAGGATGAACACTGAAGCTTTCTTT

d_call: NA
j_call: TRBJ2-3
v_call: TRBV20-1
clone_size: NA
cdr3_aa: CSAYRGDTQYF
cdr3_nt: TGCAGTGCGTACCGGGGAGATACGCAGTATTTT

d_call: NA
j_call: TRBJ1-1
v_call: TRBV4-2
clone_size: NA
cdr3_aa: CASSQELGSAGTEAFF
cdr3_nt: TGTGCCAGCAGCCAAGAGTTGGGCAGTGCTGGGACTGAAGCTTTCTTT

d_call: TRBD2
j_call: TRBJ2-5
v_call: TRBV6-5
clone_size: once
cdr3_aa: CASSYAAGGGQETQYF
cdr3_nt: TGTGCCAGCAGTTACGCGGCGGGAGGAGGGCAAGAGACCCAGTACTTC

d_call: TRBD2
j_call: TRBJ2-2
v_call: TRBV11-3
clone_size: NA
cdr3_aa: CASSLFAGANTGELFF
cdr3_nt: TGTGCCAGCAGCTTATTCGCGGGGGCGAACACCGGGGAGCTGTTTTTT

d_call: NA
j_call: TRBJ1-1
v_call: TRBV5-4
clone_size: few
cdr3_aa: CASMGSTEAFF
cdr3_nt: TGTGCCAGCATGGGCAGCACTGAAGCTTTCTTT

d_call: NA
j_call: TRBJ1-2
v_call: TRBV10-3
clone_size: NA
cdr3_aa: CAISEGGSERANYGYTF
cdr3_nt: TGTGCCATCAGTGAGGGGGGGTCGGAACGCGCTAACTATGGCTACACCTTC

d_call: NA
j_call: TRBJ1-2
v_call: TRBV12-5
clone_size: NA
cdr3_aa: CASGLGGHYGYTF
cdr3_nt: TGTGCTAGTGGTTTGGGGGGGCACTATGGCTACACCTTC